This entry concerns a single TCR beta chain. These data belong to a study of cytomegalovirus exposure and HLA in healthy donors. Study at large: The 120 validation repertoires were produced on the same platform as the roughly 670 repertoires of the first cohort. This was reported in a later analysis.

Clones were sequenced by immunoSEQ multiplex PCR, and TCRdb holds only the in-frame ones, with some missing. This table has 120,000 or so clones, about nine tenths appearing once. Sequenced sample: PBMCs. The source is a woman between 18 and 29 years old in good health and CMV-seronegative.

CDR3 residues: CASSYSFQGRTGELFF. The CDR3, as DNA: TGTGCCAGCAGTTACAGTTTTCAGGGGCGCACCGGGGAGCTGTTTTTT. The genes are TRBV6-5 and TRBJ2-2, with TRBD1 as a possible D gene (6 bases). CDR3 length: 16 amino acids. CDR1 is MNHEY, CDR2 SVGAGI, per germline. V lost 2 bases and J 4 bases, leaving 14 bases between the germline ends.